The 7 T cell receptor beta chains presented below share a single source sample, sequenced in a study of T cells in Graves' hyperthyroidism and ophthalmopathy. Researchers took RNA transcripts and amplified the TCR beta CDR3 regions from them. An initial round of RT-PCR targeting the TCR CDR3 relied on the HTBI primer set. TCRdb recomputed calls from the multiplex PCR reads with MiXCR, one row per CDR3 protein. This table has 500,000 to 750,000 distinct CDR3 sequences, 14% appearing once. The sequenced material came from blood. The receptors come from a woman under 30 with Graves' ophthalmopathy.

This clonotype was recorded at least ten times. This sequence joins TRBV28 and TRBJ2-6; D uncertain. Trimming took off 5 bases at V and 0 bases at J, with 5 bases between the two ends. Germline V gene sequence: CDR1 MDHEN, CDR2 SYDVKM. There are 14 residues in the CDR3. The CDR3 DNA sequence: TGTGCCAGCAGTCAAAGCTCTGGGGCCAACGTCCTGACTTTC. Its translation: CASSQSSGANVLTF.

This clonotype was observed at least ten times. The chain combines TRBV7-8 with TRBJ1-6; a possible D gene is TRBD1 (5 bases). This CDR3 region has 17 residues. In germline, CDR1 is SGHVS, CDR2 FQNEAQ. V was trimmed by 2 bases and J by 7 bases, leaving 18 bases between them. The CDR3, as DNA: TGTGCCAGCAGCTTACTTCGAGGGGCGGCCCGAAATTCACCCCTCCACTTT. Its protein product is CASSLLRGAARNSPLHF.

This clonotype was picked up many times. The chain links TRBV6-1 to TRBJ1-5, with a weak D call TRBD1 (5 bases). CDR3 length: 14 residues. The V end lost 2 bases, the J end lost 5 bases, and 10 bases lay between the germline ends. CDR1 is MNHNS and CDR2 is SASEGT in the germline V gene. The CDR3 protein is CASSEPGVDQPQHF. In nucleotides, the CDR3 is TGTGCCAGCAGTGAACCGGGGGTGGATCAGCCCCAGCATTTT.

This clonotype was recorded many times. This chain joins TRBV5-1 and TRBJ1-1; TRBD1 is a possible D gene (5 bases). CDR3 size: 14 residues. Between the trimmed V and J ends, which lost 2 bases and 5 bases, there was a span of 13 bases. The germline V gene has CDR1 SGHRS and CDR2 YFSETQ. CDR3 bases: TGCGCCAGCAGCTTTTCTGGAGGGGAAACTGAAGCTTTCTTT. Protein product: CASSFSGGETEAFF. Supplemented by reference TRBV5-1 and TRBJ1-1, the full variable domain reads KAGVTQTPRYLIKTRGQQVTLSCSPISGHRSVSWYQQTPGQGLQFLFEYFSETQRNKGNFPGRFSGRQFSNSRSEMNVSTLELGDSALYLCASSFSGGETEAFFGQGTRLTVV.

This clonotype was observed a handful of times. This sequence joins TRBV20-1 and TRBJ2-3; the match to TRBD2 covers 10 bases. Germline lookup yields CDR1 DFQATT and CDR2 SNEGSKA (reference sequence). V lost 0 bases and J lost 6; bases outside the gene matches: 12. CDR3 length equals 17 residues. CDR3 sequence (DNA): TGCAGTGCTAGAGATAGGGGACGAGCGGGAGGGTTGGATACGCAGTATTTT. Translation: CSARDRGRAGGLDTQYF.

In DNA, the CDR3 is TGTGCCTGGAGTAAGGATGTCTACAATGAGCAGTTCTTC. Translated, it gives CAWSKDVYNEQFF. J is TRBJ2-1 and V is TRBV30; the D is unclear. V lost 2 bases to trimming and J lost 3 bases, with 8 bases between them. The CDR3 covers 13 residues. The V gene's germline CDR1 is GTSNPN and CDR2 SVGIG (reference sequence).

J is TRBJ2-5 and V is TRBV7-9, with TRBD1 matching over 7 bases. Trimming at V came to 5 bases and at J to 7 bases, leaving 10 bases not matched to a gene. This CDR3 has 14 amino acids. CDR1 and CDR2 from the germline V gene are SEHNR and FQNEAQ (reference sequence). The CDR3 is CASSPDRVRGTQYF. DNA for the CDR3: TGTGCCAGCAGCCCCGACAGGGTCAGGGGGACCCAGTACTTC.